These 21 T cell receptor beta chains share one sample of origin, sequenced in a study of blood T cell repertoires in COVID-19 (dated by TCRdb to 2020 to 2022). Receptor libraries were prepared by the immunoSEQ multiplex PCR assay. TCRdb limited this immuneACCESS table to in-frame rearrangements with V and J called. A share of clones is missing; checked studies link under half to unresolved V genes, and the rest is unexplained. Across this sample there are about 23,000 clones, with more than 75% seen only once. The ten largest clones take up around 30% of the sample. The sequenced material came from peripheral blood. These receptors were obtained from a human donor with active COVID-19. The donor label of this sample is uncertain.

The V call is TRBV19, the J call TRBJ1-2, with D possibly being TRBD1 (6 bases). Germline CDR1 reads LNHDA; CDR2 reads SQIVND (reference sequence). The ends were cut back, 1 base at V and 10 bases at J, with 16 bases in the middle. This CDR3 region has 14 residues. DNA for the CDR3: TGTGCCAGTAGTATAGGGGCAGGGGCTTCGCACTACACCTTC. Its translation: CASSIGAGASHYTF.

This chain connects TRBV5-1 to TRBJ2-3; TRBD1 is a possible D gene (6 bases). This CDR3 has 15 residues. The V end was cut by 4 bases, the J end by 1 base, with 13 bases between. Germline CDR1 reads SGHRS; CDR2 reads YFSETQ. This CDR3 reads CASSPTGQRTDTQYF. The CDR3 DNA is TGCGCCAGCAGCCCAACTGGACAGCGCACAGATACGCAGTATTTT.

A single count supports this clone. J is TRBJ1-3 and V is TRBV29-1; D is perhaps TRBD1 (5 bases). Germline loops: CDR1 SQVTM, CDR2 ANQGSEA. This CDR3 is built from 13 residues. The germline V and J ends were trimmed by 5 bases and 4 bases, with 12 bases remaining between them. The CDR3 sequence: CSVRWAGGNTIYF. CDR3 DNA sequence: TGCAGCGTTAGGTGGGCAGGGGGAAACACCATATATTTT.

The chain carries TRBV7-2 and TRBJ1-2; D ambiguous. Germline CDR1 reads SGHTA; CDR2 reads FQGNSA. V lost 4 bases and J lost 8, with 14 bases in between. This CDR3 spans 13 amino acids. The DNA for the CDR3 is TGTGCCAGCAGCTCCCCGGAGGGTACGGGCTACACCTTC. Protein sequence: CASSSPEGTGYTF. Using reference TRBV7-2 and TRBJ1-2 for the parts outside the CDR3, the full variable domain is GAGVSQSPSNKVTEKGKDVELRCDPISGHTALYWYRQSLGQGLEFLIYFQGNSAPDKSGLPSDRFSAERTGGSVSTLTIQRTQQEDSAVYLCASSSPEGTGYTFGSGTRLTVV.

V usage is TRBV28 and J usage is TRBJ2-2; 9 nucleotides line up with TRBD1. The CDR3 is 16 residues long. V was clipped by 7 bases and J by 1 base; unmatched bases: 7. Per the germline V gene, CDR1 is MDHEN and CDR2 is SYDVKM. CDR3 coding DNA: TGTGCCAGCATCCAACCGGGACAGGGGAACACCGGGGAGCTGTTTTTT. Protein product: CASIQPGQGNTGELFF. The full variable domain, rest sourced from reference TRBV28 and TRBJ2-2, is DVKVTQSSRYLVKRTGEKVFLECVQDMDHENMFWYRQDPGLGLRLIYFSYDVKMKEKGDIPEGYSVSREKKERFSLILESASTNQTSMYLCASIQPGQGNTGELFFGEGSRLTVL.

The chain recombines TRBV7-2 with TRBJ2-2; D call uncertain. V dropped 8 bases and J dropped 0 bases, with 10 bases sitting between them. The CDR3 extends over 14 amino acids. The germline CDR1 and CDR2 sequences are SGHTA and FQGNSA. CDR3 residues: CASAPGANTGELFF. The DNA of the CDR3 is TGTGCCAGCGCGCCCGGAGCGAACACCGGGGAGCTGTTTTTT.

The gene calls are TRBV27 and TRBJ1-2; D is undetermined. The CDR3 extends over 14 amino acids. Trimming took off 8 bases at V and 2 bases at J, with 15 bases between the two ends. From germline, CDR1 is MNHEY and CDR2 SMNVEV (reference sequence). CDR3 amino acids: CASSDSPRNYGYTF. CDR3 DNA: TGTGCCAGCTCCGACTCCCCCCGGAACTATGGCTACACCTTC.

The CDR3 sequence: CASSITGRRELFF. The CDR3 DNA reads as TGTGCCAGCAGCATCACAGGCCGGAGGGAGCTGTTTTTT. The chain combines TRBV6-5 with TRBJ2-2; D might be TRBD1 (5 bases). Germline V gene lookup returns CDR1 MNHEY and CDR2 SVGAGI. Trimming pared 6 bases from V and 9 bases from J, leaving 14 bases between. The CDR3 runs to 13 residues.

The CDR3 DNA is TGTGCCAGCAGTTACAGCCTGGGGGAGCTGTTTTTT. Translated, it gives CASSYSLGELFF. V is TRBV27 and J is TRBJ2-2; D unclear. Germline lookup yields CDR1 MNHEY and CDR2 SMNVEV (reference sequence). The CDR3 extends over 12 amino acids. V lost 4 bases and J lost 8, with 8 bases in between.

V gene TRBV10-3 combines with J gene TRBJ1-2, with no clear D. This CDR3 has 11 residues. Germline values: CDR1 ENHRY, CDR2 SYGVKD. The V end was cut by 3 bases, the J end by 6 bases, with 5 bases between. The CDR3, as DNA: TGTGCCATCAGTGAAACGGATGGCTACACCTTC. Protein product: CAISETDGYTF.

The rearrangement links TRBV27 to TRBJ2-7, with TRBD1 identical over 10 bases. Trimming took 2 bases from V and 0 from J; bases not matched to a gene: 4. Germline assignment: CDR1 MNHEY and CDR2 SMNVEV (reference sequence). The CDR3 is 16 residues long. The chain's CDR3 is CASSLAWTGGSYEQYF. DNA of the CDR3: TGTGCCAGCAGTTTAGCGTGGACAGGGGGCTCCTACGAGCAGTACTTC.

Note on this clone: Other DNA sequences in this specimen translate into the identical CDR3. This rearrangement joins TRBV5-1 to TRBJ1-1, with a weak D call TRBD1 (6 bases). The V gene lost 0 bases and the J gene lost 4 bases, with 13 bases spanning the gap. The germline V gene encodes CDR1 SGHRS and CDR2 YFSETQ. This CDR3 has 15 residues. In DNA form, the CDR3 reads TGCGCCAGCAGCTTGGGGCAGGGGCAAGGCACTGAAGCTTTCTTT. Its protein is CASSLGQGQGTEAFF. The variable domain in full, with the rest retrieved from reference TRBV5-1 and TRBJ1-1, is KAGVTQTPRYLIKTRGQQVTLSCSPISGHRSVSWYQQTPGQGLQFLFEYFSETQRNKGNFPGRFSGRQFSNSRSEMNVSTLELGDSALYLCASSLGQGQGTEAFFGQGTRLTVV.

CDR3 sequence reads: CASSLSGQGYEQYF. In DNA form, the CDR3 reads TGTGCCAGTAGTTTATCCGGACAGGGCTACGAGCAGTACTTC. The rearrangement links TRBV19 to TRBJ2-7; 8 bases align to TRBD1. J lost 3 bases, V lost 5 bases, and 6 bases had no gene match. CDR1 is LNHDA and CDR2 is SQIVND in the germline V gene (reference sequence). This CDR3 has 14 residues.

The CDR3 DNA is TGTGCCAGCAGCGGGAGTGGGGGGTTTAACCAAGAGACCCAGTACTTC. Its protein product is CASSGSGGFNQETQYF. The rearrangement links TRBV5-6 to TRBJ2-5; D might be TRBD2 (6 bases). V was pared by 4 bases and J by 0 bases, with 16 bases between. The V gene's germline CDR1 is SGHDT and CDR2 YYEEEE. The CDR3 contains 16 residues.

The chain is built from TRBV5-1 and TRBJ2-1, with no clear D. The germline V and J ends were trimmed by 2 bases and 4 bases, with 7 bases remaining between them. CDR1 and CDR2 (germline): SGHRS, YFSETQ. The CDR3 has 13 residues. The CDR3 nucleotides are TGCGCCAGCAGCTTCACGGGTTACAATGAGCAGTTCTTC. It specifies CASSFTGYNEQFF.

The chain employs TRBV4-2 and TRBJ1-3; D perhaps matches TRBD1 (6 bases). The V gene lost 4 bases and the J gene lost 3 bases, with 19 bases spanning the gap. The CDR3 extends over 17 amino acids. Looked up from germline, CDR1 is LGHNA and CDR2 is YNFKEQ. Here the CDR3 reads CASSREGGGLVGNTIYF. CDR3 DNA: TGTGCCAGCAGCCGAGAAGGCGGGGGCTTGGTTGGAAACACCATATATTTT.

The chain couples TRBV27 to TRBJ2-2, with 13 bases aligning to TRBD2. This CDR3 contains 17 residues. Per the germline V gene, CDR1 is MNHEY and CDR2 is SMNVEV (reference sequence). Germline trimming cut 2 bases from V and 4 bases from J; bases unmatched to any gene: 4. For the CDR3, the DNA is TGTGCCAGCAGTTTAGGGGGACTAGCGGGACCCACCGGGGAGCTGTTTTTT. Protein product: CASSLGGLAGPTGELFF.

This clone appeared a few times. The chain uses TRBV5-3 and TRBJ1-2, with D possibly being TRBD1 (6 bases). TRBV5-3 qualifies as an ORF whose function is uncertain. The CDR3 sequence is 13 residues long. V gave up 5 bases and J gave up 2 bases, with 10 bases separating them. CDR3 bases: TGTGCCAGAAGACAAACAGGGAACTATGGCTACACCTTC. The encoded protein is CARRQTGNYGYTF.

Only one count was recorded for this clone. This sequence joins TRBV18 and TRBJ2-3; perhaps TRBD1 as D (6 bases). V was pared by 3 bases and J by 1 base, with 11 bases between. CDR1 and CDR2 (germline): KGHSH, LQKENI. The CDR3 covers 15 residues. The CDR3 is CASSPSQGRTDTQYF. For the CDR3, the DNA is TGTGCCAGCTCACCGAGTCAGGGGCGCACAGATACGCAGTATTTT.

The chain is built from TRBV5-1 and TRBJ2-5; 12 bases are a match to TRBD2. Germline assignment: CDR1 SGHRS and CDR2 YFSETQ. CDR3 length: 16 amino acids. The ends lost 0 bases at V and 5 bases at J; junction bases unmatched: 5. This chain's CDR3 is CASSLARLAGVETQYF. CDR3 DNA sequence: TGCGCCAGCAGCTTGGCCCGACTAGCGGGGGTGGAGACCCAGTACTTC. Variable domain in full (rest from reference TRBV5-1 and TRBJ2-5): KAGVTQTPRYLIKTRGQQVTLSCSPISGHRSVSWYQQTPGQGLQFLFEYFSETQRNKGNFPGRFSGRQFSNSRSEMNVSTLELGDSALYLCASSLARLAGVETQYFGPGTRLLVL.

V gene TRBV28 combines with J gene TRBJ1-6; D possibly corresponds to TRBD1 (5 bases). CDR1 and CDR2 (germline): MDHEN, SYDVKM. V lost 7 bases and J lost 7, with 14 bases in between. The CDR3 loop spans 14 amino acids. The CDR3 sequence: CASTPRTINSPLHF. In DNA, the CDR3 is TGTGCCAGCACCCCGAGGACAATCAATTCACCCCTCCACTTT.